The present T cell receptor (beta chain) was sequenced within a study of CXCR3-negative and CXCR3-positive naive CD8 T cells. Study-wide results and caveats: Fresh PBMCs went into most assays, and CXCR3 expression partly declined after cryopreservation. TRB CDR3 hydrophobicity was greater in CXCR3-positive naive cells than in CXCR3-negative naive cells.

Triplicate sorts, 300,000 or so cells apiece, were made for each CD8+ T cell subset. There are 14 residues in the CDR3. In germline, CDR1 is SEHNR, CDR2 FQNEAQ (reference sequence). All TRB cDNA libraries came from 5' RACE performed with UMI labels. Each CDR3 protein gets one entry in TCRdb, which reprocessed the 5' RACE reads and gives no DNA. The sample table includes 150,000 to 180,000 distinct CDR3 sequences. Note on this clonotype: What it recognizes is unknown.

The TCR comes from a human donor in good health. Some clones in this sample may be carry-over from other donors' samples. The rearrangement joins TRBV7-9 to TRBJ1-5. Source material: naive CXCR3+ CD8+ T cells from blood. Subset reported: CD45RO-CCR7+CD27+CD95- naive CD8+ T cells expressing CXCR3 (TNR3+). CDR3: CASSVSGFDQPQHF.